These T cell receptor beta chains were read from a single sample in a study of T cell repertoires in cytomegalovirus infection. TCRdb used MiXCR to reprocess the reads, holding one entry per CDR3 protein. The repertoire has about 310,000 distinct CDR3 sequences, roughly 9.3% of them found once; the top ten carry approximately 2.4%. The sequenced sample was PBMCs. The source is a human donor in good health (CMV status not recorded). Some clones in this sample may be carry-over from other donors' samples. Both conserved end residues are part of each CDR3. A D gene is named only where the DNA matches it firmly. Size is stated for part of the rows, as once, few or many counts, or as a class when the clone is expanded.

abundance	v_gene	d_gene	j_gene	CDR3aa	CDR3nt
.	TRBV5-4	TRBD2	TRBJ2-1	CASSRAGARYNEQFF	TGTGCCAGTTCTAGAGCGGGGGCCCGTTACAATGAGCAGTTCTTC
many	TRBV10-3	TRBD1	TRBJ2-2	CAISSGTVPGELFF	TGTGCCATCAGTTCCGGGACAGTACCCGGGGAGCTGTTTTTT
.	TRBV6-5	TRBD1	TRBJ2-2	CASSLTGGANTGELVF	TGTGCCAGCAGTTTGACAGGGGGCGCGAACACCGGGGAGCTGGTTTTT
many	TRBV7-9	.	TRBJ1-1	CASSLDVPKAFF	TGTGCCAGCAGCTTAGACGTCCCTAAAGCTTTCTTT
many	TRBV7-2	.	TRBJ1-6	CASSALGQGIVALHF	TGTGCCAGCAGCGCTTTGGGACAAGGGATCGTGGCCCTCCACTTT
.	TRBV18	.	TRBJ2-3	CASSPRPSDTQYF	TGTGCCAGCTCACCACGTCCCTCAGATACGCAGTATTTT
few	TRBV15	TRBD1	TRBJ2-1	CATSNRDSNYNEQFF	TGTGCCACCAGCAACCGGGACAGCAATTACAATGAGCAGTTCTTC
many	TRBV28	TRBD1	TRBJ2-2	CASSEVGQVNTGELFF	TGTGCCAGCAGTGAGGTGGGACAGGTGAACACCGGGGAGCTGTTTTTT
many	TRBV3-1	.	TRBJ2-5	CASLAGFQETQYF	TGTGCCAGCCTGGCGGGGTTCCAAGAGACCCAGTACTTC
many	TRBV3-1	.	TRBJ1-1	CAAAASTRETEAFF	TGTGCCGCGGCGGCATCAACCCGTGAAACTGAAGCTTTCTTT
few	TRBV6-2/TRBV6-3	.	TRBJ2-3	CASTHGTDTQYF	TGTGCCAGCACCCATGGAACAGATACGCAGTATTTT
few	TRBV5-1	TRBD1	TRBJ1-1	CASSTHGQVEAFF	TGCGCCAGCAGCACTCATGGACAGGTTGAAGCTTTCTTT
.	TRBV7-9	TRBD1	TRBJ1-1	CASRTQGVRTEAFF	TGTGCCAGCAGGACACAGGGGGTTCGGACTGAAGCTTTCTTT
few	TRBV4-1	.	TRBJ1-6	CASSLQGEPNSPLHF	TGCGCCAGCAGCCTTCAGGGTGAACCAAATTCACCCCTCCACTTT
.	TRBV28	.	TRBJ2-3	CASREDTDTQYF	TGTGCCAGCCGGGAAGACACAGATACGCAGTATTTT
few	TRBV12-3/TRBV12-4	TRBD1	TRBJ1-2	CASSQTNRGTNYGYTF	TGTGCCAGCAGCCAAACGAACAGGGGTACTAACTATGGCTACACCTTC
many	TRBV15	.	TRBJ1-2	CATSGEVAGGLNYGYTF	TGTGCCACCAGCGGAGAGGTTGCGGGGGGTCTTAACTATGGCTACACCTTC
.	TRBV18	.	TRBJ2-7	CASSPLAGGLSSYEQYF	TGTGCCAGCTCACCGCTGGCCGGAGGCCTCAGCTCCTACGAGCAGTACTTC
many	TRBV20-1	TRBD1	TRBJ2-1	CSARSRGQGSYNEQFF	TGCAGTGCTAGAAGCAGGGGACAGGGCTCCTACAATGAGCAGTTCTTC
many	TRBV12-3/TRBV12-4	.	TRBJ1-1	CASSRAETGWAEAFF	TGTGCCAGCAGCCGAGCGGAAACAGGTTGGGCTGAAGCTTTCTTT
many	TRBV12-3/TRBV12-4	.	TRBJ2-1	CASTTGRYEQFF	TGTGCCAGCACGACAGGTCGCTATGAGCAGTTCTTC
few	TRBV20-1	TRBD1	TRBJ2-3	CSGSWVQGADTQYF	TGCAGCGGCTCATGGGTCCAGGGGGCAGATACGCAGTATTTT
.	TRBV7-9	TRBD2	TRBJ2-5	CASSSQGLALTQYF	TGTGCCAGCAGCTCACAGGGACTAGCTTTGACCCAGTACTTC
many	TRBV20-1	.	TRBJ1-1	CSARDRRLTLQRTEAFF	TGCAGTGCTAGAGATCGTCGATTGACTTTACAAAGGACTGAAGCTTTCTTT
many	TRBV28	.	TRBJ2-4	CASSPLGGGVKNIQYF	TGTGCCAGCAGTCCTCTCGGAGGGGGGGTCAAAAACATTCAGTACTTC
many	TRBV7-2	.	TRBJ1-1	CASSLQPNTEAFF	TGTGCCAGCAGCTTGCAGCCGAACACTGAAGCTTTCTTT
few	TRBV10-3	TRBD1	TRBJ2-1	CANAPGTGENEQFF	TGTGCCAACGCACCCGGGACAGGGGAGAATGAGCAGTTCTTC
.	TRBV18	.	TRBJ1-5	CASSQEAYSNQPQHF	TGTGCCAGCTCCCAGGAGGCCTATAGCAATCAGCCCCAGCATTTT
many	TRBV2	.	TRBJ1-6	CASSSRSSPLHF	TGTGCCAGCAGTTCGAGGAGTTCACCCCTCCACTTT
.	TRBV14	.	TRBJ2-2	CASSRGAGVAGELFF	TGTGCCAGCAGTCGGGGGGCAGGCGTGGCCGGGGAGCTGTTTTTT
many	TRBV5-1	.	TRBJ1-5	CASSLDGGGDQPQHF	TGCGCCAGCAGCTTGGACGGCGGGGGGGATCAGCCCCAGCATTTT
.	TRBV20-1	.	TRBJ2-7	CSARAQLYYEQYF	TGCAGTGCTAGAGCACAGCTCTACTACGAGCAGTACTTC
many	TRBV12-3/TRBV12-4	.	TRBJ2-6	CASSFRKLIGSGANVLTF	TGTGCCAGCAGTTTTCGAAAGCTCATAGGTTCTGGGGCCAACGTCCTGACTTTC
many	TRBV29-1	.	TRBJ2-2	CSFRQAPGELFF	TGCAGCTTCAGACAGGCCCCCGGGGAGCTGTTTTTT
many	TRBV7-9	.	TRBJ2-5	CASSPRSAGAGETQYF	TGTGCCAGCAGCCCCCGTTCGGCAGGGGCGGGAGAGACCCAGTACTTC
.	TRBV2	.	TRBJ1-5	CASSAQGLSNQPQHF	TGTGCCAGCAGTGCACAGGGCCTTAGCAATCAGCCCCAGCATTTT
many	TRBV6-6	TRBD1	TRBJ1-3	CASFGTALNSGNTIYF	TGTGCCAGCTTCGGGACAGCATTAAACTCTGGAAACACCATATATTTT
many	TRBV7-2	TRBD2	TRBJ2-1	CASSQQVGRAYNEQFF	TGTGCCAGCAGCCAACAGGTGGGGAGGGCCTACAATGAGCAGTTCTTC
many	TRBV2	TRBD1	TRBJ2-2	CASSVGTGSNTGELFF	TGTGCCAGCAGTGTTGGGACAGGATCGAACACCGGGGAGCTGTTTTTT
many	TRBV12-3/TRBV12-4	.	TRBJ1-2	CASSLGRVGGYTF	TGTGCCAGCAGTTTAGGCAGGGTAGGCGGCTACACCTTC
many	TRBV9	.	TRBJ2-1	CASSVTVQGLNEQFF	TGTGCCAGCAGCGTAACGGTCCAGGGCTTAAATGAGCAGTTCTTC
many	TRBV6-1	.	TRBJ1-6	CASTDRNNSPLHF	TGTGCCAGCACCGACAGGAATAATTCACCCCTCCACTTT
.	TRBV28	.	TRBJ1-2	CASSLSGPGGYTF	TGTGCCAGCAGTTTATCTGGCCCGGGAGGCTACACCTTC
.	TRBV4-1	.	TRBJ2-2	CASSQGTVMGTGELFF	TGCGCCAGCAGCCAGGGGACCGTGATGGGAACCGGGGAGCTGTTTTTT
.	TRBV20-1	.	TRBJ1-2	CSARLDSAGYGYTF	TGCAGTGCTAGACTAGACAGTGCTGGCTATGGCTACACCTTC
many	TRBV20-1	TRBD2	TRBJ2-2	CSAPKSAGAGELFF	TGCAGTGCTCCTAAATCAGCGGGGGCCGGGGAGCTGTTTTTT
many	TRBV2	TRBD2	TRBJ2-1	CASRWIAGGGEQFF	TGTGCCAGCAGGTGGATAGCGGGGGGCGGTGAGCAGTTCTTC
.	TRBV7-9	.	TRBJ1-2	CASSFDEDGYTF	TGTGCCAGCAGCTTCGACGAGGATGGCTACACCTTC
many	TRBV7-8	TRBD2	TRBJ2-2	CASSSKIGLAGTGELFF	TGTGCCAGCAGCTCGAAGATCGGACTAGCGGGCACCGGGGAGCTGTTTTTT
.	TRBV23-1	.	TRBJ2-4	CASSQSGISGTPERDQNIQYF	TGCGCCAGCAGTCAATCGGGCATATCCGGGACACCTGAACGAGACCAAAACATTCAGTACTTC
many	TRBV6-2/TRBV6-3	.	TRBJ2-2	CASTFATGELFF	TGTGCCAGCACCTTTGCCACCGGGGAGCTGTTTTTT
many	TRBV20-1	TRBD2	TRBJ2-1	CSAHGWSSGGAVNEQFF	TGCAGTGCCCACGGGTGGTCTAGCGGGGGGGCGGTCAATGAGCAGTTCTTC
many	TRBV5-6	.	TRBJ1-2	CASSTPIGLNYGYTF	TGTGCCAGCAGCACACCGATAGGACTTAACTATGGCTACACCTTC
many	TRBV7-2	.	TRBJ1-6	CASSSGTGSPLHF	TGTGCCAGCAGCTCAGGGACCGGTTCACCCCTCCACTTT